The 5 T cell receptor beta chains given below trace back to one sample, sequenced in a study of early T cells in non-severe SARS-CoV-2 infection. TCRdb processed the 5' RACE reads anew with MiXCR; each CDR3 protein has one entry. The sample has 34,000 or so distinct CDR3 sequences, 9% seen once. Sequencing was carried out using whole blood. The source of these receptors is an adult who was a healthcare worker with PCR-confirmed SARS-CoV-2 infection or an uninfected control (not recorded which).

This clonotype was found many times. The genes are TRBV9 and TRBJ1-5; D uncertain. Germline V gene sequence: CDR1 SGDLS, CDR2 YYNGEE. The V end lost 0 bases, the J end lost 0 bases, and 4 bases lay between the germline ends. The CDR3 covers 14 residues. For the CDR3, the DNA is TGTGCCAGCAGCGTAGGGGTTAGCAATCAGCCCCAGCATTTT. Residues: CASSVGVSNQPQHF.

V usage is TRBV7-2 and J usage is TRBJ1-2, with 7 bases identical to TRBD1. CDR3 length: 14 amino acids. J was trimmed by 4 bases and V by 5 bases; bases with no gene match: 7. Germline CDR1 and CDR2: SGHTA and FQGNSA. The CDR3 region has the DNA TGTGCCAGCAGCCCCGGACAGGCCTTCTATGGCTACACCTTC. Protein sequence: CASSPGQAFYGYTF.

This clonotype was seen repeatedly, ten times or more. The rearrangement uses TRBV19 and TRBJ1-2, with D perhaps TRBD1 (6 bases). The V and J ends lost 5 bases and 1 base respectively, with 14 bases between them. The CDR3 is 15 residues long. CDR1 is LNHDA, CDR2 SQIVND, per germline (reference sequence). This CDR3 is CASSSSRGRNYGYTF. The CDR3 nucleotides read TGTGCCAGTAGTTCCTCCAGGGGACGTAACTATGGCTACACCTTC.

The sample holds many counts of this clonotype. This chain uses TRBV20-1 with TRBJ2-3; 11 bases line up with TRBD2. There are 16 residues in the CDR3. From germline, CDR1 is DFQATT and CDR2 SNEGSKA (reference sequence). V shed 6 bases, J shed 2 bases, and the junction held 10 bases outside the gene matches. CDR3 residues: CSALTSGGTYTDTQYF. Here the CDR3 DNA reads TGCAGTGCCCTTACTAGCGGGGGTACCTACACAGATACGCAGTATTTT.

The sample holds a few counts of this clonotype. This rearrangement joins TRBV20-1 to TRBJ2-7; 9 positions match TRBD1. Trimming at V came to 4 bases and at J to 4 bases, leaving 17 bases not matched to a gene. Germline V gives CDR1 DFQATT, CDR2 SNEGSKA (reference sequence). The CDR3 has 17 amino acids. CDR3 residues: CSAMASGQGPRRYEQYF. CDR3 nucleotides: TGCAGTGCTATGGCATCCGGACAGGGGCCCCGGAGGTACGAGCAGTACTTC.